This TCR beta chain was observed in a study of blood T cell repertoires in COVID-19. Study at large: Acute and convalescent COVID-19 specimens originated in the United States, Italy and Spain. In each case, the material was cDNA or gDNA derived from T cells, B-cell-depleted T cells, or PBMCs.

Between the trimmed V and J ends, which lost 5 bases and 2 bases, there was a span of 13 bases. The CDR3 is made up of 14 amino acids. Germline-derived CDR1 and CDR2 are SGHDT and YYEEEE. Sequenced by immunoSEQ multiplex PCR; TCRdb stores in-frame clones only, minus some. The data contain fewer than 350,000 clones, about 89% of them singletons. Source material: peripheral blood. The J gene is TRBJ1-1, the V gene TRBV5-6; no clear D gene. The source of this sequence is a man aged 40-49 years with active or convalescent COVID-19. The CDR3 bases are TGTGCCAGCAGTCCCGCTTGGGCTAACACTGAAGCTTTCTTT. Amino acid sequence: CASSPAWANTEAFF.